Sequencing of this T cell receptor beta chain was carried out in a study of blood T cell repertoires in COVID-19. Here immunoSEQ multiplex PCR was the method, and the copy in TCRdb shows in-frame clones only, minus some. The sample has 65,000 to 75,000 clones, under 85% seen once. Germline CDR1 is LNHDA and CDR2 is SQIVND (reference sequence). CDR3 length: 13 residues. Trimming took 11 bases from V and 4 from J, leaving 15 bases between them. The chain links TRBV19 to TRBJ1-5; D may be TRBD1 (6 bases). The sequenced material came from peripheral blood. This clonotype originated in a man between 65 and 85 years old with acute or convalescent COVID-19. CDR3 in DNA: TGTGCCTCCTGGGCAGGGGTGAATCAGCCCCAGCATTTT. This sequence encodes CASWAGVNQPQHF.